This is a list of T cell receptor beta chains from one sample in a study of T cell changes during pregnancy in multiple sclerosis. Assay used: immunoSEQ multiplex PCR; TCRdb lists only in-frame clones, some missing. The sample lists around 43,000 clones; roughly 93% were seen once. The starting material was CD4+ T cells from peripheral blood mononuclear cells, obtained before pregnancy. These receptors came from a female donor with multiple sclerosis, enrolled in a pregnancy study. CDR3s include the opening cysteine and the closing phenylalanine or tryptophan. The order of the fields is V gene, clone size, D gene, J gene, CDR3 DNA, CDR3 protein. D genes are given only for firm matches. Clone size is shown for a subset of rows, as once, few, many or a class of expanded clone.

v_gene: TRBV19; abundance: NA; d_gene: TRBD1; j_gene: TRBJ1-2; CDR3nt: TGTGCCAGTAGTCCCGACAGGGGGCGAAAGGGTGGCTACACCTTC; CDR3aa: CASSPDRGRKGGYTF
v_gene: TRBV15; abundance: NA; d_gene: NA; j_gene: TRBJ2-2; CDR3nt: TGTGCCACCAGCAGTTTACCGGGGGTAAACACCGGGGAGCTGTTTTTT; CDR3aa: CATSSLPGVNTGELFF
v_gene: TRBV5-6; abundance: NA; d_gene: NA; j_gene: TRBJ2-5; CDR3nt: TGTGCCAGCAGCCTTCTAGCGCGAATATCTCGAGAGACCCAGTACTTC; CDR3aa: CASSLLARISRETQYF
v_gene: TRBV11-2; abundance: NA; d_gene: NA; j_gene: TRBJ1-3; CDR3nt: TGTGCCAGCAGCTCTAGGGGGGGGGTCTCTGGAAACACCATATATTTT; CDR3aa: CASSSRGGVSGNTIYF
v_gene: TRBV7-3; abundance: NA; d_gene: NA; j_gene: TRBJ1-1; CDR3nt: TGTGCCAGCAGCTTAAAGGCAGGACATGAAGCTTTCTTT; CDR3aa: CASSLKAGHEAFF
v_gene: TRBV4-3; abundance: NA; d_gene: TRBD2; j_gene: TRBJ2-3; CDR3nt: TGCGCCAGCAGCCAAGGTCAGTCTAGCGGGAGCACAGATACGCAGTATTTT; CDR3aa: CASSQGQSSGSTDTQYF
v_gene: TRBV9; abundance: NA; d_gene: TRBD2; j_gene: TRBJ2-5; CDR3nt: TGTGCCAGCAGCGTAGCCCCTGCGGGAGAAGGCCAGTACTTC; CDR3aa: CASSVAPAGEGQYF
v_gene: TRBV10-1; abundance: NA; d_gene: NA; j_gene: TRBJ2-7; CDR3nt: TGCGCCAGCAGGGGGTGGGGCTGTTCGTCTTACTCCTACGAGCAGTACTTC; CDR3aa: CASRGWGCSSYSYEQYF
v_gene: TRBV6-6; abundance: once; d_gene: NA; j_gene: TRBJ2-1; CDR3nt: TGTGCCAGCAGTTCGACTTCCCGCTACAATGAGCAGTTCTTC; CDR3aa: CASSSTSRYNEQFF
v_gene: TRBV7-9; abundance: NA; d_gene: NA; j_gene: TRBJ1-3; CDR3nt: TGTGCCAGCAGCTTCCCAGGTGCTGGAAACACCATATATTTT; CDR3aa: CASSFPGAGNTIYF
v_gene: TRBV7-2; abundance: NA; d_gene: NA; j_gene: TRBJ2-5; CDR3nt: TGTGCCAGCAGCTTAGTTGTGGGGGGTTCAGTTTCGCAAGAGACCCAGTACTTC; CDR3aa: CASSLVVGGSVSQETQYF
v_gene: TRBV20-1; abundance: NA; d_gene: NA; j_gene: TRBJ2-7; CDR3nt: TGCAGTGGCGGAGGGGCCTACGAGCAGTACTTC; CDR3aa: CSGGGAYEQYF
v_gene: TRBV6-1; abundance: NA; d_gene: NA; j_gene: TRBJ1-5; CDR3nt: TGTGCCAGCAGTGAAGGCGTACCTGGGGGGGTCAAAAATAGCAATCAGCCCCAGCATTTT; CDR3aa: CASSEGVPGGVKNSNQPQHF
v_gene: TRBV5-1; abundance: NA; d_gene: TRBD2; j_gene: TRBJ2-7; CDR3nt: TGCGCCAGCAGCGCGGGACTAGCGAGCTACGAGCAGTACTTC; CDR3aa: CASSAGLASYEQYF
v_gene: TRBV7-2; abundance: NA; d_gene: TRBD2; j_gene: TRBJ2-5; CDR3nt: TGTGCCAGCAGCTTACGGGCTAGCGGAGAGACCCAGTACTTC; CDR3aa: CASSLRASGETQYF
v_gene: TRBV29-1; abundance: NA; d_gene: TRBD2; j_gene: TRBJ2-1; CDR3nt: TGCAGCGTTAGTCCAGGGACTAGCAACAATGAGCAGTTCTTC; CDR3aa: CSVSPGTSNNEQFF
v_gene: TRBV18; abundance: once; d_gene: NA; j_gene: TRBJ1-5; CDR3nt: TGTGCCAGCTCACCACGTCGCGGAGATCAGCCCCAGCATTTT; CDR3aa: CASSPRRGDQPQHF
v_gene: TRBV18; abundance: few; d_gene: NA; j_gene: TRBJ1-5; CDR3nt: TGTGCCAGCTCACAGGGGGTTGGCAATCAGCCCCAGCATTTT; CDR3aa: CASSQGVGNQPQHF
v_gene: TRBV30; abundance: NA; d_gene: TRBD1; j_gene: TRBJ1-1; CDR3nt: TGTGCCTGGGGAGGGGGACAGGAAGCTTTCTTT; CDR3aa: CAWGGGQEAFF
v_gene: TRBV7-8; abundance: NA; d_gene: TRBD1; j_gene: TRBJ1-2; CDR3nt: TGTGCCAGCAGCAAAGGGGCAGGGGGCGGTTTTTCTAACTATGGCTACACCTTC; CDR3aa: CASSKGAGGGFSNYGYTF
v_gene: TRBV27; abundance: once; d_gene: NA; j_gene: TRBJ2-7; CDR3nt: TGTGCCAGCAGTTTTTCCCCCTCAAGCCCCTACGAGCAGTACTTC; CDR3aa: CASSFSPSSPYEQYF
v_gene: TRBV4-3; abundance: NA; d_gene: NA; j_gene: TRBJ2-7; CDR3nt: TGCGCCAGCAGGCCAAGATCCCCGGGTGTCCGCTACGAGCAGTACTTC; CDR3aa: CASRPRSPGVRYEQYF
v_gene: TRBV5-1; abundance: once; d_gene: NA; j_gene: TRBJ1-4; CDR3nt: TGCGCCAGCAGCTTGGGGGCGACTGAAAAACTGTTTTTT; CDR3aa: CASSLGATEKLFF
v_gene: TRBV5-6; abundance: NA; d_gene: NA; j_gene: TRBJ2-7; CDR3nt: TGTGCCAGCAGCAACGGACAGCTGCACATTCCCTACGAGCAGTACTTC; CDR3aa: CASSNGQLHIPYEQYF
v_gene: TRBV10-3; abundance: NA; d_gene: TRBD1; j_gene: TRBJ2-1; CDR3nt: TGTGCCATCAGTCGGGACAGCTCCTACAATGAGCAGTTCTTC; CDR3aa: CAISRDSSYNEQFF
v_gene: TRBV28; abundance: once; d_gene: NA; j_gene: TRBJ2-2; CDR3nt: TGTGCCAGCAGAACACAGGGAATGCGTACCGGGGAGCTGTTTTTT; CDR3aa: CASRTQGMRTGELFF
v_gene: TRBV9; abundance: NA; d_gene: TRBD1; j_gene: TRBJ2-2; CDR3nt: TGTGCCAGCAGCCCCCACAGTACAGGGGCGACCGGGGAGCTGTTTTTT; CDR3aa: CASSPHSTGATGELFF
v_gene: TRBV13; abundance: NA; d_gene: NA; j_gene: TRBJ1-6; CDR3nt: TGTGCCAGCAGCTCACAGGGTAGACGCCTCCACTTT; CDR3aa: CASSSQGRRLHF
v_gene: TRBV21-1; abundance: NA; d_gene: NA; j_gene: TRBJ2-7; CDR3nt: TGTGCCAGCATCATACCGGGACAGCCTCATAGGGACACCTACGAGCAGTACTTC; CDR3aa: CASIIPGQPHRDTYEQYF
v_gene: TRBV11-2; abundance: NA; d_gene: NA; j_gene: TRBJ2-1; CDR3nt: TGTGCCAGCACGTCGGGACTGGGGGAAAGACAGTTCTTC; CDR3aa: CASTSGLGERQFF
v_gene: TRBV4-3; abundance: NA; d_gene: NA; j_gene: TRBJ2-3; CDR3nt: TGCGCCAGCAGCCGAGGTGGGGGGATCGCAGATACGCAGTATTTT; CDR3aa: CASSRGGGIADTQYF
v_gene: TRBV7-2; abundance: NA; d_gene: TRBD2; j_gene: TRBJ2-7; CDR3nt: TGTGCCAGCACCCTTCTAATGGGACTAGCGGGTAACCCCTCGGGCGAGCAGTACTTC; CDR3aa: CASTLLMGLAGNPSGEQYF
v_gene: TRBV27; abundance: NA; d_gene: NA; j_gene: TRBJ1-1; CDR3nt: TGTGCCAGCAGTCTTTCAGGGGTGATGAACACTGAAGCTTTCTTT; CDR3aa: CASSLSGVMNTEAFF
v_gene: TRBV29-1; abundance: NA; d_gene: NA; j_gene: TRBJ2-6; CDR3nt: TGCAGCGTTTCAGTCTCACAGGGTTGGGGGTCTGGGGCCAACGTCCTGACTTTC; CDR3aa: CSVSVSQGWGSGANVLTF
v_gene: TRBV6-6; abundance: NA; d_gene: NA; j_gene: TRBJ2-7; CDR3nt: TGTGCCAGCTCTCGGAGGACCTACGAGCAGTACTTC; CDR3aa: CASSRRTYEQYF
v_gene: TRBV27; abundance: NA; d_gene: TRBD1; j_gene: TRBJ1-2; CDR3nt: TGTGCCAGCAGTGAGCGACAGGGAACCGGAATATATGGCTACACCTTC; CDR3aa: CASSERQGTGIYGYTF
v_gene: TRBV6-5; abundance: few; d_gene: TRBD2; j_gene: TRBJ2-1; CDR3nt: TGTGCCAGCAGGAAACTAGCGGGAGGGCCGAGTGAGCAGTTCTTC; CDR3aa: CASRKLAGGPSEQFF
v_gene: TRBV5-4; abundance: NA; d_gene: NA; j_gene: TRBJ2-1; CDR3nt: TGTGCCAGCAGCTTGGGTAGCAGCTCCTACAATGAGCAGTTCTTC; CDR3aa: CASSLGSSSYNEQFF
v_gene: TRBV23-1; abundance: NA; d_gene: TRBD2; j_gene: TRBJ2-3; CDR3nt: TGCGCCAGCAGGCCTGTGAGCGGGAGAGTGCAGTATTTT; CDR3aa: CASRPVSGRVQYF
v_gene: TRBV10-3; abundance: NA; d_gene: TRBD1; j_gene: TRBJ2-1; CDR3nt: TGTGCCACCCAGGGGGCCTACAATGAGCAGTTCTTC; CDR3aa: CATQGAYNEQFF